This TCR beta chain was profiled in a study of blood T cell repertoires in COVID-19. This clone was detected only once. Generated by immunoSEQ multiplex PCR, the TCRdb table keeps only in-frame clones and is missing some. Among about 200,000 clones, 85% to 90% were seen once, and the ten largest hold over 1%. Clinical histories supplied by participants themselves formed the basis of cohort assignment. Sequencing input: PBMCs or T cells enriched from blood (not recorded which). The receptor was derived from a man aged 25 to 40 who had recovered from COVID-19.

CDR3 amino acids: CGSGRSLYEQYF. The CDR3 DNA sequence: TGTGGTTCAGGGCGGAGCCTCTACGAGCAGTACTTC. The chain joins TRBV12-3 or TRBV12-4 to TRBJ2-7, with D possibly TRBD1 on 5 matching bases. The CDR3 length is 12 residues.